The clone carrying this T cell receptor (beta chain) was recorded many times. The antigen is undetermined. The data were taken from a study of T-cell reconstitution after alpha-beta-depleted transplantation in children. Preparation of the TCRbeta library was carried out with unique molecular identifiers. TCRdb fed the PCR reads into MiXCR, producing one record per CDR3 protein. The sample consists of about 460,000 distinct CDR3 sequences, about 11% of them appearing once. Findings and caveats of the study: Fresh T-cell production supplied most of the T-cell counts and diversity seen one year after transplant. In some patients, recipient T cells and intrathymic progenitors surviving conditioning explained high day-60 diversity.

In germline, CDR1 is MGHRA, CDR2 YSYEKL. The CDR3 loop spans 17 amino acids. Trimming removed 2 bases from V and 0 bases from J, with 11 bases in between. The source is a child aged 2-15 years with inherited bone marrow failure, due to receive a stem cell transplant. The chain links TRBV4-1 to TRBJ1-6; no firm D call. This specimen consisted of PBMCs, obtained before TCRalphabeta/CD19-depleted stem cell transplant. CDR3 residues: CASSQRQSSSYNSPLHF. The CDR3 DNA follows: TGCGCCAGCAGCCAACGACAATCGAGCTCCTATAATTCACCCCTCCACTTT.